This entry lists 6 T cell receptor beta chains sequenced from one sample in a study of blood T cell repertoires in COVID-19. Libraries were prepared by immunoSEQ multiplex PCR; TCRdb keeps only in-frame clonotypes and omits some of them. In the table there are around 200,000 clones, approximately 90% of which are singletons. Sequenced: peripheral blood. These TCRs come from a woman aged 80 or older in a cohort sampled during active or convalescent COVID-19.

The chain couples TRBV19 to TRBJ2-7; possible D gene TRBD1, 6 bases. The CDR3 has 15 amino acids. V gave up 1 base and J gave up 0 bases, with 10 bases separating them. Germline V gene data show CDR1 as LNHDA and CDR2 as SQIVND (reference sequence). CDR3 sequence (DNA): TGTGCCAGTAGTATAGGTCGGACAGTCTCCTACGAGCAGTACTTC. Amino acids: CASSIGRTVSYEQYF.

The V and J genes are TRBV27 and TRBJ1-2, with a weak D call TRBD1 (5 bases). The germline V gene has CDR1 MNHEY and CDR2 SMNVEV (reference sequence). This CDR3 comprises 13 residues. V lost 2 bases and J 13 bases, leaving 17 bases between the germline ends. The CDR3 coding sequence is TGTGCCAGCAGTTTAGGGGCAGGGTCATCTCTCACCTTC. As protein: CASSLGAGSSLTF.

In its sample, this clone was seen once. The chain joins TRBV6-5 to TRBJ1-1; D remains ambiguous. The V gene's germline CDR1 is MNHEY and CDR2 SVGAGI. Trimming shortened V by 6 bases and J by 7 bases, and 15 bases separated the two germline ends. This CDR3 spans 13 amino acids. The CDR3 is CASRIVNRSEAFF. The CDR3, as DNA: TGTGCCAGCAGAATCGTGAACCGGAGTGAAGCTTTCTTT.

V usage is TRBV10-3 and J usage is TRBJ1-5; no firm D call. The CDR3 runs to 13 residues. Trimming stripped 2 bases from V and 5 bases from J, with 7 bases between. Germline CDR1 reads ENHRY; CDR2 reads SYGVKD. CDR3 in DNA: TGTGCCATCAGTGAGGGTGCGGATCAGCCCCAGCATTTT. Protein product: CAISEGADQPQHF.

The chain combines TRBV6-1 with TRBJ2-3; maybe TRBD1 (6 bases). Trimming removed 3 bases at V and 0 bases at J, with 10 bases between. The CDR3 has 15 residues. The germline V gene has CDR1 MNHNS and CDR2 SASEGT. The DNA for the CDR3 is TGTGCCAGCAGTGAGTGGACAGCGAGCACAGATACGCAGTATTTT. Amino acids: CASSEWTASTDTQYF.

This chain links TRBV30 with TRBJ1-1; unclear D gene. The CDR3 covers 12 residues. V lost 3 bases, J lost 4 bases, and 9 bases lay in between. Germline values: CDR1 GTSNPN, CDR2 SVGIG (reference sequence). CDR3 residues: CAWRAGSTEAFF. The DNA for the CDR3 is TGTGCCTGGAGGGCGGGGTCCACTGAAGCTTTCTTT.